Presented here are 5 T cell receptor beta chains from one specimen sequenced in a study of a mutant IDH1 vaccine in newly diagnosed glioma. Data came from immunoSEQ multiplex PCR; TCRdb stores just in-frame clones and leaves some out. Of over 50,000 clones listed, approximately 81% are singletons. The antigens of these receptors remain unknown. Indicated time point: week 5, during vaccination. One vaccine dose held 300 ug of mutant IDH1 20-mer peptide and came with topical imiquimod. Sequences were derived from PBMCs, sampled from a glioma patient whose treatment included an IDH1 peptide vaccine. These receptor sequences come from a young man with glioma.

The CDR3 sequence is CASSLVGGTNNEQFF. CDR3 DNA sequence: TGCGCCAGCAGCTTGGTTGGTGGGACCAACAATGAGCAGTTCTTC. This chain uses TRBV5-1 with TRBJ2-1; D possibly matches TRBD1 or TRBD2 (5 bases each). V dropped 0 bases and J dropped 5 bases, with 12 bases sitting between them. The CDR3 consists of 15 residues. Germline V CDR1 and CDR2: SGHRS, YFSETQ.

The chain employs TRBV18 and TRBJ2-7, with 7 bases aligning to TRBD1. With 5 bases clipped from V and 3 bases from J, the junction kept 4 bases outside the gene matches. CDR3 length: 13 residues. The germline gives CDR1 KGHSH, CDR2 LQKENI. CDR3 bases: TGTGCCAGCTCAACGGGACAGCGCTACGAGCAGTACTTC. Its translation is CASSTGQRYEQYF.

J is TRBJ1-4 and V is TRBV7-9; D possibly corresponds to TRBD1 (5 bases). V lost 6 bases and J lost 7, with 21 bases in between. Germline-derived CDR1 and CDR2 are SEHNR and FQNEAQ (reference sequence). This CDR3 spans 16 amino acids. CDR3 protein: CASSPSLGAFSEKLFF. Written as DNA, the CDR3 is TGTGCCAGCAGTCCTTCCCTTGGGGCCTTTAGTGAAAAACTGTTTTTT.

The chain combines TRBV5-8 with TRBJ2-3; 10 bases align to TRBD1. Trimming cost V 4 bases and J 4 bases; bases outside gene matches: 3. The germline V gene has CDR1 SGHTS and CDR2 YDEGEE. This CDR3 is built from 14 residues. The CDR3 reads CASSVGQGADTQYF. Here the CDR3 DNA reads TGTGCCAGCAGCGTTGGACAGGGGGCAGATACGCAGTATTTT.

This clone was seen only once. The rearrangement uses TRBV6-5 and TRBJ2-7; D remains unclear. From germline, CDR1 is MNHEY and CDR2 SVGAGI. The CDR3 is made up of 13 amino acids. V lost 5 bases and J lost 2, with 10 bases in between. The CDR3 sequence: CASSPEQPYEQYF. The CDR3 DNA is TGTGCCAGCAGTCCGGAACAACCCTACGAGCAGTACTTC.